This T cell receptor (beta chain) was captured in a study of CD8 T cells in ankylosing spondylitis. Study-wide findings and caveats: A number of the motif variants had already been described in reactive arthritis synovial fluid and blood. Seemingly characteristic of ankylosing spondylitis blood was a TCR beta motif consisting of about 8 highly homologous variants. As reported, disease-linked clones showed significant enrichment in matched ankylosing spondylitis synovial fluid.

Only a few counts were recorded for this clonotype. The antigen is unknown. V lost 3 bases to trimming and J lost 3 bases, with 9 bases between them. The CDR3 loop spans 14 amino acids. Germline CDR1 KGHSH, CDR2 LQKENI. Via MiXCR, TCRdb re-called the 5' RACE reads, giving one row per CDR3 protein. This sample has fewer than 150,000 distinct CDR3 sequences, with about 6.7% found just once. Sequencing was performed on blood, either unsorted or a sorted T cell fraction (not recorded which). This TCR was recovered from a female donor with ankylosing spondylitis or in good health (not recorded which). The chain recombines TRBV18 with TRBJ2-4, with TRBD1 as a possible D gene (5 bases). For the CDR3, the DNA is TGTGCCAGCTCACCTACGCAGGGCAAAAACATTCAGTACTTC. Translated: CASSPTQGKNIQYF.